These 24 T cell receptor beta chains were all obtained from the same sample, sequenced in a study of blood T cell repertoires in COVID-19. Profiling relied on immunoSEQ multiplex PCR, and the TCRdb table lists in-frame clones only, not all of them. This table holds around 70,000 clones, roughly nine tenths found once. Sequenced: peripheral blood. The receptor set was obtained from a human donor in a cohort sampled during active COVID-19.

CDR3 nucleotide sequence: TGTGCCAGCAGCCCCGGACAGACTGAAGCTTTCTTT. It translates to CASSPGQTEAFF. The chain links TRBV5-4 to TRBJ1-1, with a possible D match to TRBD1 (6 bases). V shed 4 bases and J shed 5 bases, with 9 bases lying between them. CDR3 length equals 12 residues. Germline V gene data show CDR1 as SGHNT and CDR2 as YYREEE (reference sequence).

The chain combines TRBV6-2 or TRBV6-3 with TRBJ1-3; TRBD1 might be the D (5 bases). Trimming removed 2 bases at V and 0 bases at J, with 5 bases between. The CDR3 consists of 14 residues. The germline V gene encodes CDR1 MNHEY and CDR2 SVGEGT. CDR3 protein: CASSYGASGNTIYF. CDR3 bases: TGTGCCAGCAGTTACGGGGCCTCTGGAAACACCATATATTTT.

V is TRBV7-9 and J is TRBJ2-1; 12 bases align to TRBD1. Germline values: CDR1 SEHNR, CDR2 FQNEAQ (reference sequence). The J segment lost 9 bases and the V segment lost 7 bases, leaving 10 bases of the junction unmatched. CDR3 length: 15 residues. The CDR3 protein is CASIPGTGGWSEQFF. The DNA for the CDR3 is TGTGCCAGCATCCCCGGGACAGGGGGCTGGAGTGAGCAGTTCTTC. Based on the CDR3 plus reference TRBV7-9 and TRBJ2-1, the full variable domain is DTGVSQNPRHKITKRGQNVTFRCDPISEHNRLYWYRQTLGQGPEFLTYFQNEAQLEKSRLLSDRFSAERPKGSFSTLEIQRTEQGDSAMYLCASIPGTGGWSEQFFGPGTRLTVL.

V is TRBV2 and J is TRBJ2-1; 8 bases match TRBD1. CDR1 is SNHLY and CDR2 is FYNNEI in the germline V gene. This CDR3 spans 14 amino acids. The V gene end was trimmed by 3 bases and the J gene end by 4 bases; junction bases not matched to a gene: 2. DNA of the CDR3: TGTGCCAGCAGTGAGACAGGGGTTTACAATGAGCAGTTCTTC. It encodes CASSETGVYNEQFF. The full variable domain, its missing parts supplied by reference TRBV2 and TRBJ2-1, is EPEVTQTPSHQVTQMGQEVILRCVPISNHLYFYWYRQILGQKVEFLVSFYNNEISEKSEIFDDQFSVERPDGSNFTLKIRSTKLEDSAMYFCASSETGVYNEQFFGPGTRLTVL.

This clone showed up just a few times. This chain joins TRBV5-1 and TRBJ2-7; a weak D match, TRBD1 (6 bases). This CDR3 is built from 11 residues. Deletions cut 4 bases from V and 4 bases from J, with 6 bases between. Germline CDR1 SGHRS, CDR2 YFSETQ. The CDR3 nucleotides read TGCGCCAGCAGCCAGGGGTACGAGCAGTACTTC. Its protein product is CASSQGYEQYF.

The gene calls are TRBV10-3 and TRBJ2-1; 14 bases map to TRBD2. The germline CDR1 and CDR2 sequences are ENHRY and SYGVKD. The CDR3 contains 15 residues. V lost 6 bases and J lost 9; bases outside the gene matches: 7. The CDR3 sequence: CAISPGLAGVSEQFF. In nucleotides, the CDR3 is TGTGCCATCAGCCCGGGACTAGCGGGAGTGTCTGAGCAGTTCTTC.

The V and J genes are TRBV19 and TRBJ1-2, with TRBD1 as a possible D gene (5 bases). Germline CDR1 reads LNHDA; CDR2 reads SQIVND (reference sequence). Trimming pared 2 bases from V and 4 bases from J, leaving 11 bases between. The CDR3 contains 14 residues. The CDR3 loop reads CASSIRGTGYGYTF. DNA for the CDR3: TGTGCCAGTAGTATAAGGGGCACAGGCTATGGCTACACCTTC.

This chain joins TRBV25-1 and TRBJ2-7, with 11 bases identical to TRBD2. The CDR3 is made up of 13 amino acids. The germline V gene encodes CDR1 MGHDK and CDR2 SYGVNS. V shed 6 bases and J 3 bases; nucleotides not matched to a gene: 1. CDR3 DNA: TGTGCCAGCAGCCTAGCGGGAGGCTACGAGCAGTACTTC. This translates into CASSLAGGYEQYF.

The chain uses TRBV12-3 or TRBV12-4 and TRBJ1-6; D not resolved. CDR3 length: 13 amino acids. V was trimmed by 2 bases and J by 6 bases, leaving 5 bases between them. The CDR3 DNA is TGTGCCAGCAGTTTAAACGGTAATTCACCCCTCCACTTT. As protein: CASSLNGNSPLHF.

This clone showed up just once. V gene TRBV19 combines with J gene TRBJ1-6, with 7 bases that match TRBD1. Germline-derived CDR1 and CDR2 are LNHDA and SQIVND (reference sequence). The CDR3 totals 15 residues. V lost 7 bases, J lost 7 bases, and 10 bases stayed unmatched. CDR3 bases: TGTGCCAGTACCTTGACAGGGACGGGGAATTCACCCCTCCACTTT. This translates into CASTLTGTGNSPLHF.

This clone was seen a single time. V and J are TRBV12-3 or TRBV12-4 and TRBJ1-2; D is possibly TRBD1 (5 bases). With 5 bases removed from V and 3 bases from J, the gap between germline ends came to 10 bases. The CDR3 runs to 13 residues. Here the CDR3 reads CASSTTGYYGYTF. The CDR3 DNA is TGTGCCAGCAGTACTACAGGTTACTATGGCTACACCTTC.

The gene calls are TRBV21-1 and TRBJ2-1; no DNA check was done on the table's D call, TRBD2. TRBV21-1 is a pseudogene locus. The CDR3 is 16 amino acids. Here the CDR3 reads CASSNLSRTRFNEQFF. As DNA, the CDR3 is TGTGCCAGCAGCAATTTATCGCGGACTAGGTTCAATGAGCAGTTCTTC.

CDR3: CAYRVVAFF. As DNA, the CDR3 is TGTGCCTACAGGGTTGTAGCTTTCTTT. The V and J genes are TRBV30 and TRBJ1-1, with D perhaps TRBD1 (6 bases). The CDR3 has 9 amino acids. CDR1 is GTSNPN, CDR2 SVGIG, per germline (reference sequence). V shed 7 bases and J shed 10 bases, with 10 bases lying between them.

As regards this clone: The identical CDR3 is also encoded by other nucleotide sequences in the sample. The chain is built from TRBV7-2 and TRBJ1-1; D not certain. The germline gives CDR1 SGHTA, CDR2 FQGNSA. CDR3 length: 13 amino acids. Deletions cut 6 bases from V and 0 bases from J, with 8 bases between. CDR3: CASSSSLNTEAFF. As DNA, the CDR3 is TGTGCCAGCAGTTCTTCTCTGAACACTGAAGCTTTCTTT.

This rearrangement joins TRBV6-6 to TRBJ1-2, with D unclear. Germline V lookup: CDR1 MNHNY, CDR2 SVGAGI (reference sequence). The CDR3 consists of 11 residues. This CDR3 reads CAATGEETYTF. CDR3 coding DNA: TGTGCAGCTACCGGGGAAGAGACCTACACCTTC.

The rearrangement uses TRBV7-8 and TRBJ1-3; D gene ambiguous. CDR1 is SGHVS and CDR2 is FQNEAQ in the germline V gene. The CDR3 length is 15 residues. V was clipped by 1 base and J by 3 bases, with 10 bases between them. The CDR3, as DNA: TGTGCCAGCAGCTTAGTAGCGGGTAGTGGAAACACCATATATTTT. Its translation: CASSLVAGSGNTIYF.

The chain joins TRBV7-5 to TRBJ2-7; TRBD2, the table's D call, lacks a check against the DNA. TRBV7-5 is tagged as a pseudogene. The CDR3 has 15 amino acids. The CDR3 coding sequence is TGTGCCAGAAGCTTAGTGGGGGGTAGAATCTACGAGCAGTACTTC. Amino acid sequence: CARSLVGGRIYEQYF.

The chain recombines TRBV2 with TRBJ1-4, with TRBD1 as a possible D gene (5 bases). Trimming cost V 4 bases and J 1 base, with 7 bases left between them. The CDR3 contains 14 residues. The germline V gene has CDR1 SNHLY and CDR2 FYNNEI. DNA of the CDR3: TGTGCCAGCAGTGTCAGGGTAACTAATGAAAAACTGTTTTTT. Protein: CASSVRVTNEKLFF.

The chain employs TRBV2 and TRBJ1-3; perhaps TRBD1 as D (5 bases). Trimming took 3 bases from V and 3 from J, leaving 12 bases between them. Looked up from germline, CDR1 is SNHLY and CDR2 is FYNNEI. The CDR3 runs 15 residues. CDR3: CASSELQGSGNTIYF. CDR3 nucleotides: TGTGCCAGCAGTGAGTTGCAGGGCAGTGGAAACACCATATATTTT.

The V call is TRBV6-2 or TRBV6-3, the J call TRBJ2-7; 11 bases match TRBD2. With V trimmed by 5 bases and J by 2 bases, 2 bases remained unmatched. The germline CDR1 and CDR2 sequences are MNHEY and SVGEGT. This CDR3 is built from 14 residues. CDR3 nucleotide sequence: TGTGCCAGCAGTCAACTAGCGGGGGCCTACGAGCAGTACTTC. Residues: CASSQLAGAYEQYF.

The genes are TRBV2 and TRBJ2-2; D not resolved. Germline V CDR1 and CDR2: SNHLY, FYNNEI. Trimming pared 6 bases from V and 9 bases from J, leaving 17 bases between. This CDR3 comprises 14 residues. Here the CDR3 reads CASSLLTSRRELFF. The DNA for the CDR3 is TGTGCCAGCAGCCTACTGACTTCCCGCCGGGAGCTGTTTTTT.

This clone showed up just once. V usage is TRBV3-1 (or the pseudogene TRBV3-2) and J usage is TRBJ1-2; TRBD1 matches at 8 bases. The CDR3 has 16 amino acids. With 2 bases clipped from V and 3 bases from J, the junction kept 8 bases outside the gene matches. CDR1 and CDR2 (germline): LGHDT, YNNKEL (reference sequence). The CDR3 nucleotides read TGTGCCAGCAGCCAAAGACCATCCAGGGGGCACTATGGCTACACCTTC. Translation: CASSQRPSRGHYGYTF.

The chain is built from TRBV9 and TRBJ2-5, with 9 bases lining up with TRBD1. The length of the CDR3 is 16 residues. With 3 bases clipped from V and 2 bases from J, the junction kept 8 bases outside the gene matches. Germline CDR1 SGDLS, CDR2 YYNGEE. CDR3 coding DNA: TGTGCCAGCAGCGCGAAGGGACAGGGATGGCAAGAGACCCAGTACTTC. This encodes CASSAKGQGWQETQYF.

This chain connects TRBV7-2 to TRBJ1-2; 8 nucleotides line up with TRBD1. Germline loops: CDR1 SGHTA, CDR2 FQGNSA. V dropped 1 base and J dropped 6; count of bases not matched to a gene: 7. This CDR3 has 15 residues. The CDR3 sequence: CASSLDRGWTHGYTF. The CDR3 DNA follows: TGTGCCAGCAGCTTAGACAGGGGGTGGACGCATGGCTACACCTTC.